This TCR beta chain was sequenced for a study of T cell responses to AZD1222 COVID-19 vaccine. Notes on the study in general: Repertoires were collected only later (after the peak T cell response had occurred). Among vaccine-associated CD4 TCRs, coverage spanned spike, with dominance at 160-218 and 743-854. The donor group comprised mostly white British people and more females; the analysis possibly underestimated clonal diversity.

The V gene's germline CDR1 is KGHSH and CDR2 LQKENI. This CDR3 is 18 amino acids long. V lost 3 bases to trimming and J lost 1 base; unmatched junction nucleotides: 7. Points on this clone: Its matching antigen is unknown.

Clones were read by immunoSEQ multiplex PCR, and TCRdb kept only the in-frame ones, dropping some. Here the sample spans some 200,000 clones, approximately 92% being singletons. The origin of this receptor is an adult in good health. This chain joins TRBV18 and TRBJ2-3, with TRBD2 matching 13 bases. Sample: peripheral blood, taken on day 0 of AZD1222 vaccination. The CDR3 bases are TGTGCCAGCTCACCCGGACTAGCGGGAGAAGGGGGCACAGATACGCAGTATTTT. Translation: CASSPGLAGEGGTDTQYF.